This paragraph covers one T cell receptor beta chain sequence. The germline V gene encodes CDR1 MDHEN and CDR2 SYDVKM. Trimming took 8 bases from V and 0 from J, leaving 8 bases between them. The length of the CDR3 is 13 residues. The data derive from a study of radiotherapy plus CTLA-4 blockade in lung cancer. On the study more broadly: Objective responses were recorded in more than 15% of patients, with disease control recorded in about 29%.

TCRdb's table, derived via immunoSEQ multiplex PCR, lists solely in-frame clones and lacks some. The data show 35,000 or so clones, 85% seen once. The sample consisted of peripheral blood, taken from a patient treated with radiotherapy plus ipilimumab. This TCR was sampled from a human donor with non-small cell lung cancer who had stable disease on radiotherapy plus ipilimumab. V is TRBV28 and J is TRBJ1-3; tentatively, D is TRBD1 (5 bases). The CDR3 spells CASQGPSGNTIYF. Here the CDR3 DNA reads TGTGCCAGCCAGGGCCCCTCTGGAAACACCATATATTTT.